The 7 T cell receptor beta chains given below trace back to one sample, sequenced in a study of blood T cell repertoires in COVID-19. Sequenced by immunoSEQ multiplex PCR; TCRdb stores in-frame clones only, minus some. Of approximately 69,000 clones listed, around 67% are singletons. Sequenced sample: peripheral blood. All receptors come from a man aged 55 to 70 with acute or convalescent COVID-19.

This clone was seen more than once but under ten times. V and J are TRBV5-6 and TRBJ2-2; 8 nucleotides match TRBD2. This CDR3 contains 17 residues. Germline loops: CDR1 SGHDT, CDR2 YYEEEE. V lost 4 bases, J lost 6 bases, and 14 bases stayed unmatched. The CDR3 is CASSPIPGTRLPGELFF. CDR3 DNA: TGTGCCAGCAGCCCCATCCCCGGGACTAGGTTACCCGGGGAGCTGTTTTTT.

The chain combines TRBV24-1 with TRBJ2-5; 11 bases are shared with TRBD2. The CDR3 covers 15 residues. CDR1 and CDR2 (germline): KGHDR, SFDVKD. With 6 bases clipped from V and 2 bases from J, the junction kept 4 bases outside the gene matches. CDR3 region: CATSSPSGGQETQYF. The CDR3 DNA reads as TGTGCCACCAGTTCGCCTAGCGGGGGGCAAGAGACCCAGTACTTC.

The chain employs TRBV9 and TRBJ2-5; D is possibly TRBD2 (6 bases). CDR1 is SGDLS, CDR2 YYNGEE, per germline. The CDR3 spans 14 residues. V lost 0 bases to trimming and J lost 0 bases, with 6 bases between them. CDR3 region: CASSVGGDQETQYF. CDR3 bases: TGTGCCAGCAGCGTAGGCGGGGACCAAGAGACCCAGTACTTC. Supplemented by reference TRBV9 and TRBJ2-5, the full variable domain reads DSGVTQTPKHLITATGQRVTLRCSPRSGDLSVYWYQQSLDQGLQFLIQYYNGEERAKGNILERFSAQQFPDLHSELNLSSLELGDSALYFCASSVGGDQETQYFGPGTRLLVL.

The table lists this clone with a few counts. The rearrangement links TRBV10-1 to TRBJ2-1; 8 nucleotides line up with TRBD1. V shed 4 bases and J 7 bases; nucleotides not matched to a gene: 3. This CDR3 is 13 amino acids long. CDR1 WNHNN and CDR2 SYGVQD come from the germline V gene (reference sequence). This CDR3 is CASSVTGGNEQFF. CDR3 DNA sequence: TGCGCCAGCAGTGTAACAGGGGGGAATGAGCAGTTCTTC.

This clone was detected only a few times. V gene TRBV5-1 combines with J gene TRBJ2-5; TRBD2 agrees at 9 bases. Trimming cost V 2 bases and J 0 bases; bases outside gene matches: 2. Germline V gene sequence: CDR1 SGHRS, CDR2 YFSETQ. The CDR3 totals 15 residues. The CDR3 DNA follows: TGCGCCAGCAGCTTTACTAGCGGGTACCAAGAGACCCAGTACTTC. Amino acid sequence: CASSFTSGYQETQYF.

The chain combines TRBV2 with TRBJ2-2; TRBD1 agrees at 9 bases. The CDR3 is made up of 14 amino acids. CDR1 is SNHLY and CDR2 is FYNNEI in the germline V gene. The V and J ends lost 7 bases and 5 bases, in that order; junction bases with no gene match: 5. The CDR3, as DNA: TGTGCCAGCAACGAACAGGGGGCGACCGGGGAGCTGTTTTTT. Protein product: CASNEQGATGELFF.

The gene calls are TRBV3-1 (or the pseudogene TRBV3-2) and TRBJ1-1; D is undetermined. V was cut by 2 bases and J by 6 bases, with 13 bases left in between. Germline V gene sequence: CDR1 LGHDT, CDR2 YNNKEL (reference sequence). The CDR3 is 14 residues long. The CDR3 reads CASSQSFRNAEAFF. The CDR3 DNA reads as TGTGCCAGCAGCCAAAGTTTTAGAAACGCTGAAGCTTTCTTT.